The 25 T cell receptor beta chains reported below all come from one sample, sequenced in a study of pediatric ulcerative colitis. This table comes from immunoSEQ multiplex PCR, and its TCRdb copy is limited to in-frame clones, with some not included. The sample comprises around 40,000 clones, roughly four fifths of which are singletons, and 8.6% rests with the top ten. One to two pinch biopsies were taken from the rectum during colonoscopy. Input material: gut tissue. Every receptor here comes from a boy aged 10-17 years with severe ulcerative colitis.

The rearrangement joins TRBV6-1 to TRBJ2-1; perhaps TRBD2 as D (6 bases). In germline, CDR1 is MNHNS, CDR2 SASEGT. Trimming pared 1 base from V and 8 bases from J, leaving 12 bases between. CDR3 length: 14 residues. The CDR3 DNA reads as TGTGCCAGCAGTGAAGTGTCAGGACTATATGAGCAGTTCTTC. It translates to CASSEVSGLYEQFF.

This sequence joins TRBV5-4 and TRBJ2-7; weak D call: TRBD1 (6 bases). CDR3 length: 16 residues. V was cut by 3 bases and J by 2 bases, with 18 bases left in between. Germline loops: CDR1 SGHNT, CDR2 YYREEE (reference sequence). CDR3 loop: CASSSNLQGFPYEQYF. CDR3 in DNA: TGTGCCAGCAGCTCCAATCTCCAGGGGTTCCCCTACGAGCAGTACTTC.

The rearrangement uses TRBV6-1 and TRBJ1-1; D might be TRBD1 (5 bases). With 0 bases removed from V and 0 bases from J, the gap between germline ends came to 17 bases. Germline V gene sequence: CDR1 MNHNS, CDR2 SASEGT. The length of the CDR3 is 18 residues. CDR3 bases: TGTGCCAGCAGTGAAGCTGGACGCCACCGGGGCCTGAACACTGAAGCTTTCTTT. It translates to CASSEAGRHRGLNTEAFF.

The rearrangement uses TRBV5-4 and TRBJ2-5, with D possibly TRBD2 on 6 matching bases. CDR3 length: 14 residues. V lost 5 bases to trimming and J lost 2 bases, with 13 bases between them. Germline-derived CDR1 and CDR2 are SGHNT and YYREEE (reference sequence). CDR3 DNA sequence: TGTGCCAGCAGTCGAGTGGGGGGTCAAGAGACCCAGTACTTC. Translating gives CASSRVGGQETQYF.

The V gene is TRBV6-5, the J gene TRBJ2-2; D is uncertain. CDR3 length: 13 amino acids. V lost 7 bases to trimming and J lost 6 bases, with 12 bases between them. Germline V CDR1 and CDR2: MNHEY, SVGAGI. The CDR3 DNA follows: TGTGCCAGCACGCAGTCGTACGCCGGGGAGCTGTTTTTT. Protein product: CASTQSYAGELFF.

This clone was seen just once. CDR3 in amino acids: CASSLDVAWVRHNEQFF. CDR3 DNA: TGTGCCAGCAGCTTGGATGTCGCGTGGGTCCGGCACAATGAGCAGTTCTTC. This rearrangement joins TRBV5-6 to TRBJ2-1; D is undetermined. The V gene's germline CDR1 is SGHDT and CDR2 YYEEEE. Trimming pared 0 bases from V and 5 bases from J, leaving 18 bases between. The CDR3 is made up of 17 amino acids. The variable domain in full, completed from reference TRBV5-6 and TRBJ2-1, reads DAGVTQSPTHLIKTRGQQVTLRCSPKSGHDTVSWYQQALGQGPQFIFQYYEEEERQRGNFPDRFSGHQFPNYSSELNVNALLLGDSALYLCASSLDVAWVRHNEQFFGPGTRLTVL.

In DNA, the CDR3 is TGCAGCGTTGCTGGGCCCCCACAGGCCCCTGTCCTTGATACGCAGTATTTT. It encodes CSVAGPPQAPVLDTQYF. The rearrangement uses TRBV29-1 and TRBJ2-3; possibly TRBD1 for D (5 bases). The CDR3 is 17 residues long. Germline loops: CDR1 SQVTM, CDR2 ANQGSEA. The germline V and J ends were trimmed by 4 bases and 6 bases, with 26 bases remaining between them.

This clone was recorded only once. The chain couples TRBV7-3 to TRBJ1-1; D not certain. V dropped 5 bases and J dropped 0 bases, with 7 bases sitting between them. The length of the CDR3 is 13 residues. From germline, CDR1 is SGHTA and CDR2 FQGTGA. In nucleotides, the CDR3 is TGTGCCAGCAGCCCTCAGATGAACACTGAAGCTTTCTTT. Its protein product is CASSPQMNTEAFF.

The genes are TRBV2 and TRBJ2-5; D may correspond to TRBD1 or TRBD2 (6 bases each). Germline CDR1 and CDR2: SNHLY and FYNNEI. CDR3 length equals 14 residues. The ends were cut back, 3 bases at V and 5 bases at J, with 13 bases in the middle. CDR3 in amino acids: CASSEEGGLETQYF. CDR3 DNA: TGTGCCAGCAGTGAGGAGGGGGGCTTGGAGACCCAGTACTTC.

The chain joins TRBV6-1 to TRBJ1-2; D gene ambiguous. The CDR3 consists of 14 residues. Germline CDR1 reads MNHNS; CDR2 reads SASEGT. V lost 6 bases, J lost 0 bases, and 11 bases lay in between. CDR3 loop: CASSASRANYGYTF. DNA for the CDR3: TGTGCCAGCAGCGCTTCCAGAGCTAACTATGGCTACACCTTC.

CDR3 protein: CASSGVEGRRTF. As DNA, the CDR3 is TGTGCCAGCAGCGGGGTGGAGGGGCGCAGGACCTTC. This sequence joins TRBV5-4 and TRBJ1-2, with a possible D match to TRBD1 (5 bases). Trimming removed 4 bases from V and 14 bases from J, with 18 bases in between. Germline V gives CDR1 SGHNT, CDR2 YYREEE (reference sequence). CDR3 length: 12 residues.

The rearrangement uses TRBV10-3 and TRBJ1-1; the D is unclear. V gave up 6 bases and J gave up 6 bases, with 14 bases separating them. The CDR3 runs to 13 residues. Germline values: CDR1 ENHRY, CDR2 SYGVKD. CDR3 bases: TGTGCCATCAGCGAGGACCCGGAGGCTGAAGCTTTCTTT. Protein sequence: CAISEDPEAEAFF.

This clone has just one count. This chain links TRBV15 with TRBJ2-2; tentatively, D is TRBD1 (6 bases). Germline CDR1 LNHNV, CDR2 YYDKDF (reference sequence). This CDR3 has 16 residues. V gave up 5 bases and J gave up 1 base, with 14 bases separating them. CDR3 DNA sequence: TGTGCCACCAGCCGGACTCTGGGACAGAACACCGGGGAGCTGTTTTTT. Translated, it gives CATSRTLGQNTGELFF.

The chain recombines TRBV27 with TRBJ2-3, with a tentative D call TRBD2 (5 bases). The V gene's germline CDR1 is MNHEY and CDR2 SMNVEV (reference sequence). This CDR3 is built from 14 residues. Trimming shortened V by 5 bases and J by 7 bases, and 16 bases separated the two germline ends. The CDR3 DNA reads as TGTGCCAGCAGTCTGAGGGAAGGGCCGTATACGCAGTATTTT. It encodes CASSLREGPYTQYF.

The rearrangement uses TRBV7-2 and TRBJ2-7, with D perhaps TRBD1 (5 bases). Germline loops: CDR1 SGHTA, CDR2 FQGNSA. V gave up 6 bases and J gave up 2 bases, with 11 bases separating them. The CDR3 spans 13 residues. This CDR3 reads CASRGASTYEQYF. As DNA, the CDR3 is TGTGCCAGCAGAGGGGCCAGCACCTACGAGCAGTACTTC.

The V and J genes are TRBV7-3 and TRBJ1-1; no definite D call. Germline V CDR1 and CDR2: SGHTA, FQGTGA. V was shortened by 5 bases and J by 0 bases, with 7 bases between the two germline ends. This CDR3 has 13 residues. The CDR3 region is CASSPDVNTEAFF. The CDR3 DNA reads TGTGCCAGCAGCCCAGACGTGAACACTGAAGCTTTCTTT.

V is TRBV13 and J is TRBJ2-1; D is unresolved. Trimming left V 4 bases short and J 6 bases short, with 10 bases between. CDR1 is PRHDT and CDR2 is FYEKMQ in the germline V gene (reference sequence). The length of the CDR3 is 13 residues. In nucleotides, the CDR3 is TGTGCCAGCAGCTCCCCCCCCAGCAATGAGCAGTTCTTC. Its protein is CASSSPPSNEQFF.

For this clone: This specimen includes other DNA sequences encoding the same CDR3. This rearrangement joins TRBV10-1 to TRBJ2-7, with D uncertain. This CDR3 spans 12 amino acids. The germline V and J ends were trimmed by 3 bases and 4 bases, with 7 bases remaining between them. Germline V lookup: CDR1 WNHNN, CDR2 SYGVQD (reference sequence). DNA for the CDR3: TGCGCCAGCAGTGACGGACCGTACGAGCAGTACTTC. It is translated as CASSDGPYEQYF.

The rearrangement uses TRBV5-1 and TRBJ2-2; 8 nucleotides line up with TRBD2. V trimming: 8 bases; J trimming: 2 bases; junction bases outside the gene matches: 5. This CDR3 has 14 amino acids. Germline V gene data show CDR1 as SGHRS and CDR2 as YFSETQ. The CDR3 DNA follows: TGCGCCAGGCCGCGGGAGGAAAACACCGGGGAGCTGTTTTTT. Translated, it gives CARPREENTGELFF.

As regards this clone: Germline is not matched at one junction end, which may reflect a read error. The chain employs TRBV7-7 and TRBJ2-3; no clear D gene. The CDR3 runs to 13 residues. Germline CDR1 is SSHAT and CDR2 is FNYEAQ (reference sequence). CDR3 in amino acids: CASSLDHTDTQYF. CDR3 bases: TGTGCTAGCAGCTTAGACCACACAGATACGCAGTATTTT.

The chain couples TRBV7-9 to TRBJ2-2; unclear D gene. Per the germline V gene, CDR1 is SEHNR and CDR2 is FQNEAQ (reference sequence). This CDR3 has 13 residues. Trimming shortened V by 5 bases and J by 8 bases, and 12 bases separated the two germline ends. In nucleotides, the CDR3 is TGTGCCAGCAGCCCCCAAAATCTGGGGGAGCTGTTTTTT. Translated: CASSPQNLGELFF.

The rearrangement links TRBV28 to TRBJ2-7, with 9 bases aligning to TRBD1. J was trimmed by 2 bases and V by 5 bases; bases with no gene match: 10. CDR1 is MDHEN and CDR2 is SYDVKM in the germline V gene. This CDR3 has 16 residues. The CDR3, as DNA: TGTGCCAGCAGTACTCTAGGGGACAGGGCTACCTACGAGCAGTACTTC. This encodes CASSTLGDRATYEQYF.

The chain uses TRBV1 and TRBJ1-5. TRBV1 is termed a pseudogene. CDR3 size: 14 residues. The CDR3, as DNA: TGCACCAGCAGCCAAGATAAGGGTTATCAGCCCCAGCATTTT. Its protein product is CTSSQDKGYQPQHF.

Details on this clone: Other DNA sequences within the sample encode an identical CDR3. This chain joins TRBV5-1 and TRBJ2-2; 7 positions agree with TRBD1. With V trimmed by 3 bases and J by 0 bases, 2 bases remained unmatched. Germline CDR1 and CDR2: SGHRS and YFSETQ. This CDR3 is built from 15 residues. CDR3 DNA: TGCGCCAGCAGCTCGGGACAGCCGAACACCGGGGAGCTGTTTTTT. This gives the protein CASSSGQPNTGELFF.

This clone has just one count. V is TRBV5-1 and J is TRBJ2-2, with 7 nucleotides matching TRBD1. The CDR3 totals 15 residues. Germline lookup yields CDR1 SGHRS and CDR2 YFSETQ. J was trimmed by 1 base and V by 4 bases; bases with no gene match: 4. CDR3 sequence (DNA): TGCGCCAGCAGCGGGGGACAGCAGAACACCGGGGAGCTGTTTTTT. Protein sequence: CASSGGQQNTGELFF. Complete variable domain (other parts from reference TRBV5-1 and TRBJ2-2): KAGVTQTPRYLIKTRGQQVTLSCSPISGHRSVSWYQQTPGQGLQFLFEYFSETQRNKGNFPGRFSGRQFSNSRSEMNVSTLELGDSALYLCASSGGQQNTGELFFGEGSRLTVL.